The 27 T cell receptor beta chains listed next were all sequenced from one sample in a study of neurological immune-mediated disorders (dated by TCRdb to about 2019). The library was generated by 5' RACE. These reads were obtained on an Illumina HiSeq 2500. The public reads were reprocessed in TCRdb via fastp at Q25 and MiXCR, keeping in-frame beta chains. Rows are combined by CDR3 protein, so each entry shows the most common genes and DNA. In all, the sample holds 100,000 or so distinct CDR3 sequences, and 3.5% of those were seen once. Of the sample, around 6% is held by the ten largest clones. The sample comprised PBMCs. All receptors derive from a woman between 18 and 29 years old with multiple sclerosis.

This clonotype was recorded many times. J is TRBJ2-3 and V is TRBV29-1, with 12 nucleotides matching TRBD2. Germline CDR1 and CDR2: SQVTM and ANQGSEA. V shed 4 bases, J shed 11 bases, and the junction held 7 bases outside the gene matches. CDR3 size: 13 residues. This CDR3 is CSVGGLAGTEQYF. DNA for the CDR3: TGCAGCGTTGGTGGACTAGCGGGGACGGAGCAGTATTTT.

This clonotype was seen repeatedly, ten times or more. V is TRBV12-3 or TRBV12-4 and J is TRBJ1-1; possibly TRBD1 for D (5 bases). The CDR3 extends over 12 amino acids. The ends were cut back, 6 bases at V and 11 bases at J, with 16 bases in the middle. The CDR3: CASSLGGAGAFF. The CDR3 nucleotides are TGTGCCAGCAGCCTTGGGGGTGCCGGGGCTTTCTTT.

In its sample, this clonotype was seen many times. This chain links TRBV5-5 with TRBJ1-1; tentative D call: TRBD1 (6 bases). Looked up from germline, CDR1 is SGHKS and CDR2 is YYEKEE (reference sequence). The CDR3 length is 14 residues. V was pared by 3 bases and J by 1 base, with 10 bases between. The CDR3, as DNA: TGTGCCAGCAGCTCCGGGACAAAGAACACTGAAGCTTTCTTT. Its protein is CASSSGTKNTEAFF. Full variable domain (remainder filled in from reference TRBV5-5 and TRBJ1-1): DAGVTQSPTHLIKTRGQQVTLRCSPISGHKSVSWYQQVLGQGPQFIFQYYEKEERGRGNFPDRFSARQFPNYSSELNVNALLLGDSALYLCASSSGTKNTEAFFGQGTRLTVV.

This clonotype occurred many times. This chain uses TRBV7-2 with TRBJ2-7; 13 bases match TRBD2. After removal of 7 bases from V and 4 bases from J, the junction contained 7 bases not matched to a gene. Germline CDR1 reads SGHTA; CDR2 reads FQGNSA. This CDR3 spans 15 amino acids. CDR3 protein: CASTIGTSGEYEQYF. The DNA of the CDR3 is TGTGCCAGCACCATAGGGACTAGCGGGGAATACGAGCAGTACTTC.

This clonotype has ten or more counts. This chain links TRBV20-1 with TRBJ2-1; 8 bases map to TRBD1. Trimming took 5 bases from V and 2 from J; bases not matched to a gene: 2. There are 13 residues in the CDR3. The germline CDR1 and CDR2 sequences are DFQATT and SNEGSKA (reference sequence). Here the CDR3 DNA reads TGCAGTGCTCCGGACAGGGCCTACAATGAGCAGTTCTTC. Translation gives CSAPDRAYNEQFF.

In this sample, this clonotype turned up many times. The chain carries TRBV28 and TRBJ2-1, with 9 nucleotides matching TRBD1. CDR1 is MDHEN and CDR2 is SYDVKM in the germline V gene. The CDR3 totals 14 residues. V dropped 6 bases and J dropped 4; count of bases not matched to a gene: 4. The CDR3 DNA is TGTGCCAGCAGCGGGGACAGGGTTTACAATGAGCAGTTCTTC. Its translation: CASSGDRVYNEQFF.

This clonotype was observed at least ten times. The chain employs TRBV7-3 and TRBJ2-3; TRBD2 aligns across 8 bases. CDR3 size: 19 residues. V lost 4 bases to trimming and J lost 0 bases; unmatched junction nucleotides: 15. The V gene's germline CDR1 is SGHTA and CDR2 FQGTGA. The CDR3 sequence is CASSSTKTHSGTSTDTQYF. The CDR3 DNA is TGTGCCAGCAGCTCCACTAAAACACATAGCGGGACTAGCACAGATACGCAGTATTTT.

On this clonotype itself: It may be a read error: a sequence one base away is much more abundant. This chain links TRBV6-2 or TRBV6-3 with TRBJ2-7; D remains unclear. Trimming pared 0 bases from V and 3 bases from J, leaving 12 bases between. The germline gives CDR1 MNHEY, CDR2 SVGEGT. The CDR3 spans 15 residues. As DNA, the CDR3 is TGTGCCAGCAGTTACTCCGCGGAGAGCTACTACGAGCAGTACTTC. This codes for CASSYSAESYYEQYF.

At least ten counts were recorded for this clonotype. The chain carries TRBV11-1 and TRBJ2-6; weak D call: TRBD2 (5 bases). Germline CDR1 is SGHAT and CDR2 is FQDESV (reference sequence). The CDR3 covers 14 residues. V was pared by 2 bases and J by 4 bases, with 6 bases between. CDR3 nucleotides: TGTGCCAGCAGCTTAAGCGGCGGGGCCAACGTCCTGACTTTC. Its translation is CASSLSGGANVLTF.

This clonotype was counted ten times or more. The chain links TRBV30 to TRBJ2-7; 7 positions match TRBD1. V lost 2 bases and J lost 2; bases outside the gene matches: 15. CDR3 length: 17 residues. Germline V gives CDR1 GTSNPN, CDR2 SVGIG (reference sequence). CDR3 sequence reads: CAWSKSKTGQPTYEQYF. CDR3 DNA: TGTGCCTGGAGTAAAAGCAAAACGGGACAGCCAACCTACGAGCAGTACTTC.

This clonotype occurred many times. The chain links TRBV10-1 to TRBJ2-7; 9 nucleotides agree with TRBD2. V lost 4 bases to trimming and J lost 3 bases; unmatched junction nucleotides: 4. Germline CDR1 reads WNHNN; CDR2 reads SYGVQD (reference sequence). This CDR3 has 14 amino acids. CDR3 residues: CASSAGSGGYEQYF. The CDR3 coding sequence is TGCGCCAGCAGTGCTGGTAGCGGGGGCTACGAGCAGTACTTC.

This clonotype was observed a few times. Being one base from a much bigger clone, this may be a read error. The V call is TRBV5-1, the J call TRBJ2-2; TRBD1 is a possible D gene (5 bases). CDR1 is SGHRS and CDR2 is YFSETQ in the germline V gene. The CDR3 length is 16 residues. V shed 3 bases and J shed 0 bases, with 12 bases lying between them. In DNA form, the CDR3 reads TGCGCCAGCAGCTCGAACCACAGGCCGAACACCGGGGAGCTGTTTTTT. Protein product: CASSSNHRPNTGELFF.

This clonotype was picked up many times. The chain uses TRBV24-1 and TRBJ1-2; D uncertain. CDR3 length: 12 residues. V gave up 3 bases and J gave up 5 bases, with 6 bases separating them. Germline CDR1 and CDR2: KGHDR and SFDVKD. The CDR3 loop is CATSDGGYGYTF. The DNA of the CDR3 is TGTGCCACCAGTGATGGTGGGTATGGCTACACCTTC.

At least ten counts were recorded for this clonotype. The CDR3 sequence: CSARLVGGRTEAFF. The CDR3 DNA follows: TGCAGTGCTAGATTGGTCGGGGGGAGAACTGAAGCTTTCTTT. The V call is TRBV20-1, the J call TRBJ1-1; TRBD1 might be the D (5 bases). The CDR3 extends over 14 amino acids. Trimming stripped 2 bases from V and 5 bases from J, with 15 bases between. The germline gives CDR1 DFQATT, CDR2 SNEGSKA (reference sequence).

This clonotype was found many times. The chain couples TRBV20-1 to TRBJ2-1; D might be TRBD1 (6 bases). CDR1 and CDR2 from the germline V gene are DFQATT and SNEGSKA (reference sequence). Between the trimmed V and J ends, which lost 3 bases and 7 bases, there was a span of 13 bases. CDR3 length: 13 residues. CDR3 sequence: CSASSRGGNEQFF. The CDR3 nucleotides are TGCAGTGCTAGTAGCCGAGGGGGAAATGAGCAGTTCTTC.

At least ten counts were recorded for this clonotype. This sequence joins TRBV6-2 or TRBV6-3 and TRBJ2-1, with D perhaps TRBD2 (5 bases). The germline gives CDR1 MNHEY, CDR2 SVGEGT. The CDR3 extends over 13 amino acids. V gave up 4 bases and J gave up 2 bases, with 6 bases separating them. CDR3 protein: CASSLEAYNEQFF. The CDR3 bases are TGTGCCAGCAGTTTGGAGGCCTACAATGAGCAGTTCTTC.

This clonotype was seen at least ten times. V is TRBV21-1 and J is TRBJ1-5; no check of the table's D call, TRBD1, against the DNA was made. TRBV21-1 is a pseudogene segment. CDR3 length: 15 amino acids. The CDR3 region is CASSARGWKDQPQHF. The CDR3 DNA is TGTGCCAGCAGTGCCAGGGGGTGGAAGGATCAGCCCCAGCATTTT.

This clonotype was seen repeatedly, ten times or more. The chain joins TRBV20-1 to TRBJ2-2; the match to TRBD2 covers 8 bases. Germline V CDR1 and CDR2: DFQATT, SNEGSKA (reference sequence). Losses at the gene ends were 6 bases for V and 3 bases for J; bases not matched to a gene: 9. This CDR3 has 15 residues. CDR3 in DNA: TGCAGTGCCCAGCGGGCGGGGGGCTACACCGGGGAGCTGTTTTTT. Translation: CSAQRAGGYTGELFF.

This clonotype has at least ten counts. CDR3 nucleotide sequence: TGCAGTGCTAGTCGTCTTGGTCAGCCCCAGCATTTT. Its translation: CSASRLGQPQHF. The chain uses TRBV20-1 and TRBJ1-5; D call uncertain. From germline, CDR1 is DFQATT and CDR2 SNEGSKA (reference sequence). This CDR3 region has 12 residues. Trimming cost V 3 bases and J 6 bases, with 9 bases left between them.

At least ten counts were recorded for this clonotype. The genes are TRBV5-1 and TRBJ2-5; 9 bases are shared with TRBD2. J lost 0 bases, V lost 0 bases, and 6 bases had no gene match. The length of the CDR3 is 17 residues. Looked up from germline, CDR1 is SGHRS and CDR2 is YFSETQ. CDR3 amino acids: CASSLGAGGTNQETQYF. The CDR3 DNA follows: TGCGCCAGCAGCTTGGGCGCGGGAGGGACGAACCAAGAGACCCAGTACTTC.

J is TRBJ2-7 and V is TRBV11-2, with TRBD2 identical over 12 bases. Germline values: CDR1 SGHAT, CDR2 FQNNGV. Trimming removed 1 base from V and 3 bases from J; junction bases left unmatched: 1. The CDR3 is made up of 15 amino acids. This CDR3 reads CASSLASGGVYEQYF. CDR3 DNA sequence: TGTGCCAGCAGCTTAGCTAGCGGGGGGGTCTACGAGCAGTACTTC.

At least ten counts were recorded for this clonotype. The gene calls are TRBV6-5 and TRBJ1-2; D not certain. V lost 6 bases and J lost 3, with 8 bases in between. The CDR3 runs 12 residues. Germline-derived CDR1 and CDR2 are MNHEY and SVGAGI. The chain's CDR3 is CASRYRDYGYTF. For the CDR3, the DNA is TGTGCCAGCAGGTACCGAGACTATGGCTACACCTTC.

This clonotype was recorded at least ten times. This chain links TRBV12-3 or TRBV12-4 with TRBJ2-3; possible D gene TRBD1, 5 bases. CDR3 length: 13 amino acids. The V end was cut by 4 bases, the J end by 9 bases, with 14 bases between. The CDR3, as DNA: TGTGCCAGCAGTTCCACAGGTATCGGCACGCAGTATTTT. Protein sequence: CASSSTGIGTQYF.

This clonotype has a count of ten or more. The chain has TRBV6-2 or TRBV6-3 and TRBJ1-1; D gene unclear. Trimming shortened V by 0 bases and J by 1 base, and 6 bases separated the two germline ends. CDR3 length equals 14 residues. Germline V lookup: CDR1 MNHEY, CDR2 SVGEGT. CDR3 region: CASSYSAENTEAFF. Here the CDR3 DNA reads TGTGCCAGCAGTTACTCGGCGGAGAACACTGAAGCTTTCTTT.

Comment on this clonotype: Given a much more abundant clone one base away, this may be a read error. This chain uses TRBV12-3 or TRBV12-4 with TRBJ1-3; D perhaps matches TRBD1 (5 bases). V was trimmed by 6 bases and J by 4 bases, leaving 16 bases between them. This CDR3 is 15 amino acids long. CDR3 nucleotide sequence: TGTGCCAGCAGCCCCCCGGGGGGAATAGGAAACACCATATATTTT. It yields the protein CASSPPGGIGNTIYF.

This chain joins TRBV4-2 and TRBJ2-7, with 14 bases fitting TRBD2. V lost 3 bases to trimming and J lost 6 bases; unmatched junction nucleotides: 7. CDR3 length equals 16 residues. In germline, CDR1 is LGHNA, CDR2 YNFKEQ. CDR3 protein: CASSQGLAGVRGEQYF. The DNA of the CDR3 is TGTGCCAGCAGCCAGGGACTAGCGGGAGTTCGGGGCGAGCAGTACTTC.

This clonotype occurred many times. CDR3 bases: TGTGCCAGCAGCTTCGGGGGGCGGGATGAGCAGTTCTTC. Its translation is CASSFGGRDEQFF. This sequence joins TRBV7-2 and TRBJ2-1, with D possibly TRBD2 on 7 matching bases. Trimming took off 3 bases at V and 8 bases at J, with 11 bases between the two ends. CDR1 and CDR2 (germline): SGHTA, FQGNSA. The CDR3 totals 13 residues.